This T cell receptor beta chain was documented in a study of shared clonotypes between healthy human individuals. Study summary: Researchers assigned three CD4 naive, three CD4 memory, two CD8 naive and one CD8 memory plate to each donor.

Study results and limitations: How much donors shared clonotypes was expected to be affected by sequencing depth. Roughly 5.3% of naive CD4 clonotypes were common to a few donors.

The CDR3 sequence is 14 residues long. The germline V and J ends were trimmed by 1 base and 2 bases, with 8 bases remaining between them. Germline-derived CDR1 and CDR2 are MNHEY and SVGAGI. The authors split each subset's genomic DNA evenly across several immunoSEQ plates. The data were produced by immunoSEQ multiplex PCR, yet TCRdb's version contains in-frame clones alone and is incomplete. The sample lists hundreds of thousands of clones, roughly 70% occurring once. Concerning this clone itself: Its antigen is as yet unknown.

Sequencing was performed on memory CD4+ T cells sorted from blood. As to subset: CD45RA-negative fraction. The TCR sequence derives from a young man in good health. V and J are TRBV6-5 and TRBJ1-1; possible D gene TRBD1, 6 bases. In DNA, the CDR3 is TGTGCCAGCAGTTACTGGACAGATAACACTGAAGCTTTCTTT. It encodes CASSYWTDNTEAFF.